The 16 T cell receptor beta chains in this list originate from one sample, sequenced in a study of shared T cell receptors in the human thymus (dated by TCRdb to the early 2020s). Library generation was performed with the immunoSEQ multiplex PCR assay. Drawn from immuneACCESS, this table holds only the in-frame rearrangements with V and J called that TCRdb kept. Clones are partly lost; checked studies trace under half to an unresolved V gene and leave the rest unexplained. The sample table lists hundreds of thousands of clones, about 87% of them with a count of one. Of the sample, about 0.0094% falls within the top ten clones. The sample was also reused in another study, on human thymus T cells.

Sequencing used thymocytes. These receptors were collected from a boy younger than two with a congenital heart defect. Donor details come from another sample of the same person, matched by shared clones.

This clone has a single count. This CDR3 is CASSEGPGQEDGSNQPQHF. Here the CDR3 DNA reads TGTGCCAGCAGTGAGGGGCCGGGACAGGAAGATGGAAGCAATCAGCCCCAGCATTTT. The chain links TRBV2 to TRBJ1-5; TRBD1 aligns across 8 bases. CDR3 length: 19 residues. V lost 3 bases to trimming and J lost 1 base; unmatched junction nucleotides: 14. Germline CDR1 reads SNHLY; CDR2 reads FYNNEI.

About this clone: Other DNA sequences in the sample encode the same CDR3. The CDR3 sequence is CASSYSGGDQPQHF. CDR3 DNA: TGTGCCAGCAGTTACTCGGGCGGGGATCAGCCCCAGCATTTT. The rearrangement links TRBV6-5 to TRBJ1-5; D is unresolved. The CDR3 contains 14 residues. Germline V gene lookup returns CDR1 MNHEY and CDR2 SVGAGI. Trimming removed 0 bases at V and 5 bases at J, with 8 bases between.

The chain recombines TRBV19 with TRBJ2-1; 12 bases fit TRBD2. V lost 8 bases, J lost 5 bases, and 4 bases stayed unmatched. CDR1 and CDR2 from the germline V gene are LNHDA and SQIVND (reference sequence). This CDR3 contains 14 residues. CDR3 bases: TGTGCCAGTCAGACTAGCGGGAGAAACAATGAGCAGTTCTTC. Its protein product is CASQTSGRNNEQFF.

The rearrangement uses TRBV21-1 and TRBJ1-1. TRBV21-1 is shown as a pseudogene. The CDR3 contains 15 residues. CDR3: CASSKAGRRSTEAFF. CDR3 DNA sequence: TGTGCCAGCAGCAAAGCGGGCCGGAGGTCAACTGAAGCTTTCTTT.

The count of this clone is one. The chain employs TRBV12-5 and TRBJ2-7, with D tentatively TRBD1 (6 bases). The CDR3 is 15 residues long. The V gene's germline CDR1 is LGHNT and CDR2 FRNRAP. V was clipped by 4 bases and J by 5 bases, with 18 bases between them. The CDR3 protein is CASGSRSGTSDEQYF. Written as DNA, the CDR3 is TGTGCTAGTGGTTCAAGATCCGGGACATCCGACGAGCAGTACTTC.

This chain joins TRBV9 and TRBJ1-4; no clear D. Judging by the DNA end, TRBJ2-2 fits better; the J call may be wrong. The germline gives CDR1 SGDLS, CDR2 YYNGEE. The CDR3 runs 13 residues. This CDR3 is CASSVVDEGELFF. CDR3 nucleotide sequence: TGTGCCAGCAGCGTAGTAGATGAGGGGGAGCTGTTTTTT.

This chain connects TRBV5-4 to TRBJ2-7; TRBD1 is a possible D gene (5 bases). CDR1 SGHNT and CDR2 YYREEE come from the germline V gene (reference sequence). The CDR3 consists of 14 residues. V lost 3 bases, J lost 2 bases, and 12 bases lay in between. The CDR3 region has the DNA TGTGCCAGCAGCTCAAATGACAGCCCCTACGAGCAGTACTTC. This translates into CASSSNDSPYEQYF.

The chain has TRBV6-6 and TRBJ1-5; 8 nucleotides match TRBD1. CDR1 and CDR2 (germline): MNHNY, SVGAGI (reference sequence). This CDR3 has 15 amino acids. The trim removed 0 bases at V and 4 bases at J, leaving 2 bases unmatched. CDR3 residues: CASSYSRQGNQPQHF. CDR3 bases: TGTGCCAGCAGTTACTCGAGACAGGGGAATCAGCCCCAGCATTTT.

The chain links TRBV5-3 to TRBJ1-1; D is ambiguous. TRBV5-3 falls under the ORF class, with uncertain function. The CDR3 loop spans 16 amino acids. V was clipped by 0 bases and J by 1 base, with 13 bases between them. CDR3 DNA sequence: TGTGCCAGAAGCTTGGCCACCGAGGATTCGAACACTGAAGCTTTCTTT. It is translated as CARSLATEDSNTEAFF.

The rearrangement uses TRBV5-4 and TRBJ2-3; D remains unclear. Germline CDR1 is SGHNT and CDR2 is YYREEE (reference sequence). Deletions cut 1 base from V and 1 base from J, with 7 bases between. This CDR3 comprises 14 residues. The CDR3 DNA reads TGTGCCAGCAGCTTGTTCTCTGGCACAGATACGCAGTATTTT. Its translation: CASSLFSGTDTQYF.

The gene calls are TRBV9 and TRBJ1-5, with TRBD1 as a possible D gene (5 bases). Deletions cut 3 bases from V and 2 bases from J, with 12 bases between. CDR3 length: 15 amino acids. The V gene's germline CDR1 is SGDLS and CDR2 YYNGEE. CDR3 nucleotides: TGTGCCAGCAGCGCAAACAGGAGGGGCAATCAGCCCCAGCATTTT. It encodes CASSANRRGNQPQHF.

The V call is TRBV5-1, the J call TRBJ2-1, with 7 bases that match TRBD1. J lost 0 bases, V lost 0 bases, and 21 bases had no gene match. CDR1 SGHRS and CDR2 YFSETQ come from the germline V gene. The CDR3 consists of 22 residues. The CDR3, as DNA: TGCGCCAGCAGCTTGGGAGCCCCCGGGACAGCGGTTACTTCGAGCTCCTACAATGAGCAGTTCTTC. The encoded protein is CASSLGAPGTAVTSSSYNEQFF.

This chain uses TRBV30 with TRBJ1-1, with D possibly matching TRBD1 (5 bases). CDR1 and CDR2 from the germline V gene are GTSNPN and SVGIG (reference sequence). V was shortened by 7 bases and J by 8 bases, with 20 bases between the two germline ends. This CDR3 comprises 13 residues. The DNA of the CDR3 is TGTGCCTTTCGTGGGGGGGTGACCGCGGAAGCTTTCTTT. This sequence encodes CAFRGGVTAEAFF.

The chain recombines TRBV6-5 with TRBJ2-3; TRBD2 is a possible D gene (6 bases). This CDR3 contains 16 residues. CDR1 and CDR2 (germline): MNHEY, SVGAGI. V lost 2 bases and J 0 bases, leaving 12 bases between the germline ends. The CDR3 here is CASSYTAGLSTDTQYF. As DNA, the CDR3 is TGTGCCAGCAGTTACACAGCGGGCCTAAGCACAGATACGCAGTATTTT.

The J gene is TRBJ2-1, the V gene TRBV10-3; D may be TRBD1 (6 bases). Trimming pared 4 bases from V and 1 base from J, leaving 8 bases between. The CDR3 covers 14 residues. From germline, CDR1 is ENHRY and CDR2 SYGVKD. CDR3 nucleotide sequence: TGTGCCATCAGTGTCCAGGGGTCCTACAATGAGCAGTTCTTC. Its protein product is CAISVQGSYNEQFF.

This chain uses TRBV5-1 with TRBJ2-7; TRBD1 agrees at 8 bases. The V and J ends lost 4 bases and 5 bases, in that order; junction bases with no gene match: 11. The CDR3 spans 15 residues. Germline values: CDR1 SGHRS, CDR2 YFSETQ. This chain's CDR3 is CASSLEGQVFHEQYF. The CDR3 nucleotides are TGCGCCAGCAGCCTGGAGGGACAGGTTTTCCACGAGCAGTACTTC. The full variable domain, its missing parts supplied by reference TRBV5-1 and TRBJ2-7, is KAGVTQTPRYLIKTRGQQVTLSCSPISGHRSVSWYQQTPGQGLQFLFEYFSETQRNKGNFPGRFSGRQFSNSRSEMNVSTLELGDSALYLCASSLEGQVFHEQYFGPGTRLTVT.